This entry lists 4 T cell receptor beta chains sequenced from one sample in a study of CD8 T cells in ankylosing spondylitis. TCRdb recomputed calls from the 5' RACE reads with MiXCR, one row per CDR3 protein. The sample records 300,000 to 350,000 distinct CDR3 sequences, around 21% being singletons. The sequenced material came from blood, either unsorted or a sorted T cell fraction (not recorded which). Receptors originate from a female donor with ankylosing spondylitis or in good health (not recorded which).

This clonotype appeared a few times. V gene TRBV3-1 combines with J gene TRBJ2-1; TRBD2 matches 7 bases. V was pared by 6 bases and J by 2 bases, with 7 bases of the junction left unmatched. CDR3 size: 15 residues. Germline CDR1 reads LGHDT; CDR2 reads YNNKEL (reference sequence). This CDR3 is CASSRSGTPYNEQFF. CDR3 in DNA: TGTGCCAGCAGTCGAAGCGGGACGCCCTACAATGAGCAGTTCTTC.

V is TRBV9 and J is TRBJ2-1, with 12 bases matching TRBD2. Per germline, CDR1 SGDLS and CDR2 YYNGEE. The CDR3 is 20 residues long. The V segment lost 2 bases and the J segment 9 bases; nucleotides outside the gene matches: 21. CDR3 residues: CASSVSTLAGGPGLRIEQFF. For the CDR3, the DNA is TGTGCCAGCAGCGTCTCTACTCTAGCGGGAGGGCCGGGTTTGAGGATTGAGCAGTTCTTC.

This clonotype was seen ten or more times. The chain combines TRBV29-1 with TRBJ2-4; 8 nucleotides align to TRBD1. Germline V lookup: CDR1 SQVTM, CDR2 ANQGSEA. The CDR3 covers 12 residues. V dropped 6 bases and J dropped 7; count of bases not matched to a gene: 5. The CDR3: CSVQGALNIQYF. CDR3 nucleotide sequence: TGCAGCGTGCAGGGGGCTTTGAACATTCAGTACTTC.

This clonotype was counted a few times. The J gene is TRBJ2-1, the V gene TRBV20-1; D gene uncertain. In germline, CDR1 is DFQATT, CDR2 SNEGSKA (reference sequence). CDR3 length: 14 amino acids. V was pared by 4 bases and J by 1 base, with 11 bases between. The DNA of the CDR3 is TGCAGTGCTATGTCTAGGGAATCCTACAATGAGCAGTTCTTC. This sequence encodes CSAMSRESYNEQFF.